Shown below are 12 T cell receptor beta chains from a single sample sequenced in a study of OX40 agonist ivuxolimab in advanced cancers. The protocol was immunoSEQ multiplex PCR, while the TCRdb copy is restricted to in-frame clones and leaves out a portion. Among 65,000 to 95,000 clones listed, 90% were seen once. This specimen consisted of CD4+ or CD8+ T cells sorted from blood, obtained in a trial of the OX40 agonist ivuxolimab. Every receptor here comes from an adult with an advanced solid tumor such as melanoma, head and neck, liver or kidney cancer.

The rearrangement joins TRBV6-6 to TRBJ1-3; D is possibly TRBD1 (5 bases). The germline V and J ends were trimmed by 7 bases and 7 bases, with 20 bases remaining between them. The CDR3 has 15 residues. The V gene's germline CDR1 is MNHNY and CDR2 SVGAGI (reference sequence). CDR3 residues: CASTSPEGIANTIYF. DNA of the CDR3: TGTGCCAGCACCTCTCCGGAGGGGATCGCGAACACCATATATTTT.

V gene TRBV5-6 combines with J gene TRBJ1-5; no clear D gene. Germline V gene lookup returns CDR1 SGHDT and CDR2 YYEEEE. Trimming removed 1 base at V and 5 bases at J, with 7 bases between. There are 13 residues in the CDR3. The CDR3: CASSLQEDQPQHF. The CDR3 DNA reads as TGTGCCAGCAGCTTGCAAGAAGATCAGCCCCAGCATTTT.

This clone was observed once. The rearrangement joins TRBV15 to TRBJ2-3, with D unresolved. V was cut by 5 bases and J by 0 bases, with 6 bases left in between. The CDR3 covers 13 residues. Germline V gene sequence: CDR1 LNHNV, CDR2 YYDKDF (reference sequence). CDR3 bases: TGTGCCACCAGCGTGGGGAGCACAGATACGCAGTATTTT. Translation gives CATSVGSTDTQYF.

The chain has TRBV2 and TRBJ2-7; D not resolved. The CDR3 has 14 amino acids. The ends were cut back, 1 base at V and 2 bases at J, with 9 bases in the middle. Germline-derived CDR1 and CDR2 are SNHLY and FYNNEI. CDR3 amino acids: CASSEGEPAYEQYF. DNA for the CDR3: TGTGCCAGCAGTGAAGGGGAACCCGCCTACGAGCAGTACTTC.

J is TRBJ2-7 and V is TRBV19, with 7 bases lining up with TRBD2. V was pared by 4 bases and J by 6 bases, with 9 bases of the junction left unmatched. In germline, CDR1 is LNHDA, CDR2 SQIVND (reference sequence). The CDR3 runs 14 residues. CDR3 bases: TGTGCCAGTAGTACCCGGGACTATGCGGCCGAGCAGTACTTC. This gives the protein CASSTRDYAAEQYF.

The chain combines TRBV5-1 with TRBJ1-3, with 7 nucleotides matching TRBD1. The CDR3 is made up of 14 amino acids. In germline, CDR1 is SGHRS, CDR2 YFSETQ. The V segment lost 4 bases and the J segment 1 base; nucleotides outside the gene matches: 2. The CDR3 here is CASSQQGSGNTIYF. The CDR3 coding sequence is TGCGCCAGCAGCCAACAGGGGTCTGGAAACACCATATATTTT.

The rearrangement uses TRBV14 and TRBJ2-4, with D perhaps matching TRBD2 (5 bases). This CDR3 comprises 17 residues. The germline V and J ends were trimmed by 5 bases and 0 bases, with 17 bases remaining between them. Per germline, CDR1 SGHDN and CDR2 FVKESK. The CDR3 DNA follows: TGTGCCAGCAGCTCCGGAGTCCGGGGTTCAGCCAAAAACATTCAGTACTTC. This codes for CASSSGVRGSAKNIQYF.

The V gene is TRBV12-5, the J gene TRBJ1-2; 7 positions match TRBD1. The V gene's germline CDR1 is LGHNT and CDR2 FRNRAP. After removal of 7 bases from V and 3 bases from J, the junction contained 17 bases not matched to a gene. The CDR3 totals 17 residues. The CDR3 nucleotides are TGTGCTAGTGCCTCGGGAGGGACAGATTCCCTACACTATGGCTACACCTTC. It translates to CASASGGTDSLHYGYTF.

The V gene is TRBV14, the J gene TRBJ2-5; no reliable D call. The ends were cut back, 1 base at V and 5 bases at J, with 11 bases in the middle. Per germline, CDR1 SGHDN and CDR2 FVKESK. The CDR3 spans 14 residues. The CDR3 DNA is TGTGCCAGCAGCCAAGGAGCTAGGGCGGAGACCCAGTACTTC. Translated, it gives CASSQGARAETQYF. The full variable domain, its missing parts supplied by reference TRBV14 and TRBJ2-5, is EAGVTQFPSHSVIEKGQTVTLRCDPISGHDNLYWYRRVMGKEIKFLLHFVKESKQDESGMPNNRFLAERTGGTYSTLKVQPAELEDSGVYFCASSQGARAETQYFGPGTRLLVL.

V is TRBV5-6 and J is TRBJ1-5; D is unclear. Germline lookup yields CDR1 SGHDT and CDR2 YYEEEE. Trimming stripped 0 bases from V and 3 bases from J, with 13 bases between. This CDR3 is 16 amino acids long. CDR3 DNA: TGTGCCAGCAGCTTGGCCCCCGGGAGCAACAATCAGCCCCAGCATTTT. It is translated as CASSLAPGSNNQPQHF.

V is TRBV10-3 and J is TRBJ2-3; no reliable D call. Germline V gene data show CDR1 as ENHRY and CDR2 as SYGVKD. This CDR3 has 12 residues. V was cut by 0 bases and J by 5 bases, with 3 bases left in between. CDR3 sequence reads: CAISESVDTQYF. The CDR3 DNA reads as TGTGCCATCAGTGAGTCGGTAGATACGCAGTATTTT.

This rearrangement joins TRBV2 to TRBJ1-6; possibly TRBD1 for D (5 bases). Between the trimmed V and J ends, which lost 6 bases and 10 bases, there was a span of 19 bases. The CDR3 has 15 amino acids. Looked up from germline, CDR1 is SNHLY and CDR2 is FYNNEI. This CDR3 reads CASRGRTGHYSPLHF. The CDR3 region has the DNA TGTGCCAGCAGGGGACGTACGGGCCACTACTCACCCCTCCACTTT.